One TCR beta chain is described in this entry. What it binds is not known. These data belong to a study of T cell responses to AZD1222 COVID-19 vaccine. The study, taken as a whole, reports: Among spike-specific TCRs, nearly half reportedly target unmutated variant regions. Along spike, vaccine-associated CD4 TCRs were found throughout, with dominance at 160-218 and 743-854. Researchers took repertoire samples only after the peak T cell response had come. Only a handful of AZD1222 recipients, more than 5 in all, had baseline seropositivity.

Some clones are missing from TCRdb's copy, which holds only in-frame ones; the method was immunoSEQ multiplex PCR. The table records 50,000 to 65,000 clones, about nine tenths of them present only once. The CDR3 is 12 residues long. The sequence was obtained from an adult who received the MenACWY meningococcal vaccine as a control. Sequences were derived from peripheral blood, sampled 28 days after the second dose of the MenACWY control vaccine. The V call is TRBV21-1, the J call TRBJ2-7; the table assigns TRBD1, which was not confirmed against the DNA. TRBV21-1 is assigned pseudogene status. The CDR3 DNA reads TGTGCCAGCAGCAACGGACATTACGAGCAGTACTTC. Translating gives CASSNGHYEQYF.